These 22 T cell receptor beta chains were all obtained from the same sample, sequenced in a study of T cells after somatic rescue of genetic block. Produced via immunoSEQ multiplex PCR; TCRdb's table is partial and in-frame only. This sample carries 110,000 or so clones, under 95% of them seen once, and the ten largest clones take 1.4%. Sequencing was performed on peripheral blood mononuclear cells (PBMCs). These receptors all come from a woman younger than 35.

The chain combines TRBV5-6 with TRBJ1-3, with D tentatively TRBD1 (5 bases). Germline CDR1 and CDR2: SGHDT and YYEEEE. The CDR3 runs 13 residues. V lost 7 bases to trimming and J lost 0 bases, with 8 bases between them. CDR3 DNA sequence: TGTGCCAGCGCCGGGGGCTCTGGAAACACCATATATTTT. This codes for CASAGGSGNTIYF.

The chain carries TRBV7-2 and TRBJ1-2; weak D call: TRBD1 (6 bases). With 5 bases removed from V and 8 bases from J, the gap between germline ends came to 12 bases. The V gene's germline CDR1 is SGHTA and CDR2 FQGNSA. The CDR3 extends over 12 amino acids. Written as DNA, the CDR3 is TGTGCCAGCAGCCCACAGGGTCTCGGCTACACCTTC. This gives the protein CASSPQGLGYTF.

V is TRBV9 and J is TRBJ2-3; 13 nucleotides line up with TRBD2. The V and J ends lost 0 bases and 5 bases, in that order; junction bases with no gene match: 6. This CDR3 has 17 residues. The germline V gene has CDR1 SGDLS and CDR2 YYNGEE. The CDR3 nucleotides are TGTGCCAGCAGCGTAGATACTAGCGGGGGGGCTAAAGATACGCAGTATTTT. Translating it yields CASSVDTSGGAKDTQYF.

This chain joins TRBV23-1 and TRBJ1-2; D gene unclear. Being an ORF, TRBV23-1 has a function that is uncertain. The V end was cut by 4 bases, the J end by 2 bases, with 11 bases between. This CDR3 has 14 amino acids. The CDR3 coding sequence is TGCGCCAGCAGTCTCTGGGGAGCGAACTATGGCTACACCTTC. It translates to CASSLWGANYGYTF.

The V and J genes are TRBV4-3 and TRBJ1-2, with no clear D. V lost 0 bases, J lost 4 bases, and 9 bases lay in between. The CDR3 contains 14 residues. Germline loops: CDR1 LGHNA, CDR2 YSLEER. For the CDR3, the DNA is TGCGCCAGCAGCCAAGATAGGGCGGCCTATGGCTACACCTTC. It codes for CASSQDRAAYGYTF.

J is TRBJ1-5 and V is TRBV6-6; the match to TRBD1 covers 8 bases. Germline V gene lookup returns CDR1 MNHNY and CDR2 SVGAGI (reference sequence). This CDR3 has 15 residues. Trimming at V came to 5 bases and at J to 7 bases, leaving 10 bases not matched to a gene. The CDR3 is CASSLVGTGKQPQHF. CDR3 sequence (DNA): TGTGCCAGCAGTCTGGTAGGGACAGGAAAACAGCCCCAGCATTTT.

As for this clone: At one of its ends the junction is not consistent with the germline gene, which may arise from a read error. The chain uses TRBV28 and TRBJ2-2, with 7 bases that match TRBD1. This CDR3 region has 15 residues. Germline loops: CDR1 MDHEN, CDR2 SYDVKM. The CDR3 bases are TGTGCCAGCAGTTCGGGACAGCTGAACTCCGGGGAGCTGTTTTTT. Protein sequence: CASSSGQLNSGELFF. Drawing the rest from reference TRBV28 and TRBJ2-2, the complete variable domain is DVKVTQSSRYLVKRTGEKVFLECVQDMDHENMFWYRQDPGLGLRLIYFSYDVKMKEKGDIPEGYSVSREKKERFSLILESASTNQTSMYLCASSSGQLNSGELFFGEGSRLTVL.

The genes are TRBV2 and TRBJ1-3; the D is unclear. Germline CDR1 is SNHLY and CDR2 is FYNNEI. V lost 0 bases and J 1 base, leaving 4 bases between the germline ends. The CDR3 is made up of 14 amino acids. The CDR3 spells CASSEAISGNTIYF. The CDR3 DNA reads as TGTGCCAGCAGTGAAGCCATATCTGGAAACACCATATATTTT.

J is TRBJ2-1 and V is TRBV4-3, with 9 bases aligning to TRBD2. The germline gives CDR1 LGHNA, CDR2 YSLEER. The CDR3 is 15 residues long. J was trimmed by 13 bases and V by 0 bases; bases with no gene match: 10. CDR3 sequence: CASSQDRRGGLGQFF. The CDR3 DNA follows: TGCGCCAGCAGCCAAGATCGGCGGGGGGGCCTTGGACAGTTCTTC.

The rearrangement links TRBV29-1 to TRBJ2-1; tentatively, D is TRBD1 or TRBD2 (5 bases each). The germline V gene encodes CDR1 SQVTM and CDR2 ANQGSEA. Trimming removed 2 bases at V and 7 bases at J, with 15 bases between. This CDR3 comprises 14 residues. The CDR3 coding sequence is TGCAGCGTTGAAAGGGACGAACTAAGGAATGAGCAGTTCTTC. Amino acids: CSVERDELRNEQFF.

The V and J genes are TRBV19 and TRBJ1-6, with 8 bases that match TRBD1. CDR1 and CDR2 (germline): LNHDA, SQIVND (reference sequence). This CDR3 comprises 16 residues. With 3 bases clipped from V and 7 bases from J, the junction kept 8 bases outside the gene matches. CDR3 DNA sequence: TGTGCCAGTAGTATGGGACAGGCCATAGAAAATTCACCCCTCCACTTT. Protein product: CASSMGQAIENSPLHF.

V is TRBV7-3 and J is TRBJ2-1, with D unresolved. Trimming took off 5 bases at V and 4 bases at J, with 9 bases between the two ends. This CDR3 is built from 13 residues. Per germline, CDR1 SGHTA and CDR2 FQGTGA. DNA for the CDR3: TGTGCCAGCAGCCCCAGCCGGTACAATGAGCAGTTCTTC. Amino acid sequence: CASSPSRYNEQFF.

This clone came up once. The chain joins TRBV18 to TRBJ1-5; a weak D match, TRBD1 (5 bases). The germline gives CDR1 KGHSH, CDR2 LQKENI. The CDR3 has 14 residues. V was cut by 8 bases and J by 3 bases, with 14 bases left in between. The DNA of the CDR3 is TGTGCCAGCACGGCTCGGGGCACCAATCAGCCCCAGCATTTT. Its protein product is CASTARGTNQPQHF. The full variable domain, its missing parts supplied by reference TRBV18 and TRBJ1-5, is NAGVMQNPRHLVRRRGQEARLRCSPMKGHSHVYWYRQLPEEGLKFMVYLQKENIIDESGMPKERFSAEFPKEGPSILRIQQVVRGDSAAYFCASTARGTNQPQHFGDGTRLSIL.

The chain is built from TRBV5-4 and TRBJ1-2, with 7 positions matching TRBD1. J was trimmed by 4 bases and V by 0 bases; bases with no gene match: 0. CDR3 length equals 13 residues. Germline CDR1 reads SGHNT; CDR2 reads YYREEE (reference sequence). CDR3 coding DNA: TGTGCCAGCAGCTTGGGGACAGGCTATGGCTACACCTTC. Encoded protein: CASSLGTGYGYTF.

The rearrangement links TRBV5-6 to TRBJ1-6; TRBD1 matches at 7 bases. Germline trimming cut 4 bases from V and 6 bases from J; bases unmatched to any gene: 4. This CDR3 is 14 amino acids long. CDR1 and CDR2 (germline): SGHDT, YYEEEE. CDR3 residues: CASSRDRGNSPLHF. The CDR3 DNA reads TGTGCCAGCAGCAGGGACAGAGGTAATTCACCCCTCCACTTT.

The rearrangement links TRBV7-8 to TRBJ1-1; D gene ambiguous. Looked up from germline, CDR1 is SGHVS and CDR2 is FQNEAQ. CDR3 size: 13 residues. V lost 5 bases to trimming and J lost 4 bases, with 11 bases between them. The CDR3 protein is CASSVWQSTEAFF. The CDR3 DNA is TGTGCCAGCAGCGTGTGGCAGTCCACTGAAGCTTTCTTT.

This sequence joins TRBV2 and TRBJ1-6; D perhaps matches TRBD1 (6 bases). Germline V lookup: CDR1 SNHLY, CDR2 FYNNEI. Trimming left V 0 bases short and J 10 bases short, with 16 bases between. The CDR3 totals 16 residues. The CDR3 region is CASSEALGGPGSPLHF. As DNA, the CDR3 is TGTGCCAGCAGTGAAGCGCTTGGGGGGCCTGGGTCACCCCTCCACTTT.

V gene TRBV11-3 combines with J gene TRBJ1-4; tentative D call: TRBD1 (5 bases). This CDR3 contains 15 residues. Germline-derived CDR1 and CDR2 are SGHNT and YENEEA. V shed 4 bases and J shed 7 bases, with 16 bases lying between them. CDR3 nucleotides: TGTGCCAGCAGCTCCGGGACGGCCGATGGTGAAAAACTGTTTTTT. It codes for CASSSGTADGEKLFF. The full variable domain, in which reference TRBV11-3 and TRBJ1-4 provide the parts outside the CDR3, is EAGVVQSPRYKIIEKKQPVAFWCNPISGHNTLYWYLQNLGQGPELLIRYENEEAVDDSQLPKDRFSAERLKGVDSTLKIQPAELGDSAVYLCASSSGTADGEKLFFGSGTQLSVL.

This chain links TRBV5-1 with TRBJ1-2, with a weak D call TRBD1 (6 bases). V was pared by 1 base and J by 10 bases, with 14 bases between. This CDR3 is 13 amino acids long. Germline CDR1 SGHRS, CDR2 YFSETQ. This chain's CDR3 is CASSLTGRDLYTF. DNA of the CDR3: TGCGCCAGCAGCTTGACAGGGAGGGACCTCTACACCTTC.

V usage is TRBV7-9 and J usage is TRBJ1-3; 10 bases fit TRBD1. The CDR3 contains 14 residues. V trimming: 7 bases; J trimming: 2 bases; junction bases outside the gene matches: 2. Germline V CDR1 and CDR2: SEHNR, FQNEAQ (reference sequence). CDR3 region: CASNDRGPGNTIYF. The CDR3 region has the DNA TGTGCCAGCAACGACAGGGGGCCTGGAAACACCATATATTTT.

The CDR3 loop reads CASSLEPQETQYF. The CDR3 DNA follows: TGCGCCAGCAGCTTGGAACCGCAAGAGACCCAGTACTTC. The rearrangement uses TRBV5-1 and TRBJ2-5, with D uncertain. CDR1 and CDR2 from the germline V gene are SGHRS and YFSETQ. V lost 0 bases and J lost 2, with 5 bases in between. This CDR3 region has 13 residues.

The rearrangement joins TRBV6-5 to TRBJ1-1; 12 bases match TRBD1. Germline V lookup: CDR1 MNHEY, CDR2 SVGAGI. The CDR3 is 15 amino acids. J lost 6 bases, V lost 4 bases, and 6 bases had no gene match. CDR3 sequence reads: CASSSGQGALAEAFF. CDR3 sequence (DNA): TGTGCCAGCAGTTCGGGACAGGGGGCCTTGGCTGAAGCTTTCTTT.